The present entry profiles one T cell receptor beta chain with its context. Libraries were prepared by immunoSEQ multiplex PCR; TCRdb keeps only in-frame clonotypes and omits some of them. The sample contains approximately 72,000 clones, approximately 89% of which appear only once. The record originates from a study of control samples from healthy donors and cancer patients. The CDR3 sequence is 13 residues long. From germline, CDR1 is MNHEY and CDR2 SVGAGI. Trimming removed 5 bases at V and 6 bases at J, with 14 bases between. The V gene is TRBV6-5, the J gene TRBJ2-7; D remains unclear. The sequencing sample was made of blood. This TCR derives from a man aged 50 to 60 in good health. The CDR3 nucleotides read TGTGCCAGCAGTCCCGGGCTCTCGCGCGAGCAGTACTTC. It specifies CASSPGLSREQYF.